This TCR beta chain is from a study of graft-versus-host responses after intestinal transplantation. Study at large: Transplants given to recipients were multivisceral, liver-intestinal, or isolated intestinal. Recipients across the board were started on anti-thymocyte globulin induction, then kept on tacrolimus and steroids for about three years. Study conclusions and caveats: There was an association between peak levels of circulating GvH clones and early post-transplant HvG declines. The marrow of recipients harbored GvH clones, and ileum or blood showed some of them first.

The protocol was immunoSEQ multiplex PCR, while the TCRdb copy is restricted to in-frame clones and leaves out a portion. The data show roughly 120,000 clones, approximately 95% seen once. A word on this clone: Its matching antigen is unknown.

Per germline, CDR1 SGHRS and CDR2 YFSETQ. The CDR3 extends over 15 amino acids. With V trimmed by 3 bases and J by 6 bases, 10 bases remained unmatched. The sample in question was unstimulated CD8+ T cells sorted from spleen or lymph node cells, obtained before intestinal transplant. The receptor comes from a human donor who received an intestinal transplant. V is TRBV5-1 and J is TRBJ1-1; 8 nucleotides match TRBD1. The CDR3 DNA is TGCGCCAGCAGCTCCCCGGGACAGGTGAATGCTGAAGCTTTCTTT. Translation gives CASSSPGQVNAEAFF.